This T cell receptor (beta chain) was obtained from a study of identical twins. The V gene's germline CDR1 is SGHRS and CDR2 YFSETQ. The CDR3 length is 18 residues. V was cut by 4 bases and J by 2 bases, with 21 bases left in between. TCRdb ran MiXCR on the 5' RACE reads and lists one entry per CDR3 protein. The repertoire consists of around 250,000 distinct CDR3 sequences, with about 13% occurring once and the leading ten covering 3.5% to 5%. Findings of the study overall: These conclusions were based on statistical analysis (cross-sectional, not following the same donors).

As for this clonotype: Its target is not known.

The sample was also reused in another study, on yellow fever vaccine responses in identical twins.

The sequenced sample consisted of memory (CD45RO+) T cells sorted from blood. The V and J genes are TRBV5-1 and TRBJ1-4; D ambiguous. The TCR was taken from a woman aged 18-29 years in good health. CDR3 region: CASSRDGIPAATNEKLFF. The CDR3 DNA follows: TGCGCCAGCAGCCGAGACGGGATCCCCGCGGCGACTAATGAAAAACTGTTTTTT.